Each of the 27 T cell receptor beta chains below was sequenced from the same sample in a study of metastatic and nonmetastatic thyroid tumors. TCRdb redid the clone calls on the PCR reads using MiXCR. Here the sample spans tens of thousands of clones, approximately 12% being singletons. There were no patients who had received any treatment before thyroid surgery. Material for sequencing was tumor tissue. These receptors were obtained from a female donor with papillary thyroid cancer or a benign thyroid nodule (not recorded which). Some clones in this sample may be carry-over from other donors' samples.

Many counts were recorded for this clone. The V gene is TRBV28, the J gene TRBJ1-2, with TRBD1 matching over 10 bases. Germline CDR1 and CDR2: MDHEN and SYDVKM. This CDR3 region has 15 residues. With 10 bases clipped from V and 7 bases from J, the junction kept 15 bases outside the gene matches. Written as DNA, the CDR3 is TGTGCCATCACGGACAGGGGGTTAAAGAATTTTGGCTACACCTTC. This gives the protein CAITDRGLKNFGYTF.

In this sample, this clone turned up many times. The rearrangement links TRBV20-1 to TRBJ2-7; D assignment may be TRBD1 or TRBD2 (5 bases each). The germline V gene has CDR1 DFQATT and CDR2 SNEGSKA (reference sequence). The V end was cut by 0 bases, the J end by 7 bases, with 22 bases between. This CDR3 is 16 amino acids long. The CDR3 coding sequence is TGCAGTGCTAGAGATAGAGGGGCGACCCGTGGCGGGGAGCAGTACTTC. Encoded protein: CSARDRGATRGGEQYF.

This clone has at least ten counts. This chain connects TRBV29-1 to TRBJ2-7; D is tentatively TRBD1 or TRBD2 (5 bases each). CDR3 size: 14 residues. V lost 7 bases and J 0 bases, leaving 16 bases between the germline ends. CDR1 is SQVTM, CDR2 ANQGSEA, per germline. This CDR3 is CSASGRRTSYEQYF. CDR3 nucleotides: TGCAGCGCCTCGGGACGCCGAACCTCCTACGAGCAGTACTTC.

The DNA for the CDR3 is TGCAGTGCTATGGGAACAGGGGGCATATACGAGCAGTACTTC. It yields the protein CSAMGTGGIYEQYF. The chain has TRBV20-1 and TRBJ2-7; 9 nucleotides align to TRBD1. The CDR3 is 14 amino acids. Germline values: CDR1 DFQATT, CDR2 SNEGSKA (reference sequence). Germline trimming cut 4 bases from V and 4 bases from J; bases unmatched to any gene: 8.

In its sample, this clone was seen a few times. The chain combines TRBV28 with TRBJ2-6; D remains unclear. This CDR3 comprises 17 residues. Per the germline V gene, CDR1 is MDHEN and CDR2 is SYDVKM. V gave up 4 bases and J gave up 0 bases, with 13 bases separating them. CDR3 bases: TGTGCCAGCAGTTCTACAACAGCCGGCTCTGGGGCCAACGTCCTGACTTTC. The encoded protein is CASSSTTAGSGANVLTF.

The chain joins TRBV2 to TRBJ2-3; no clear D. CDR1 SNHLY and CDR2 FYNNEI come from the germline V gene. With 4 bases removed from V and 2 bases from J, the gap between germline ends came to 16 bases. The CDR3 consists of 16 residues. CDR3 coding DNA: TGTGCCAGCAGTGCCCCGTGGGCTGTGCTCACAGATACGCAGTATTTT. It is translated as CASSAPWAVLTDTQYF.

This clone was recorded at least ten times. V and J are TRBV20-1 and TRBJ1-1; weak D call: TRBD1 (5 bases). The ends were cut back, 0 bases at V and 3 bases at J, with 8 bases in the middle. This CDR3 is built from 13 residues. CDR1 is DFQATT and CDR2 is SNEGSKA in the germline V gene (reference sequence). CDR3 nucleotide sequence: TGCAGTGCTAGAGAGACGGGGGACACTGAAGCTTTCTTT. Translating it yields CSARETGDTEAFF.

In its sample, this clone was seen many times. The V and J genes are TRBV4-1 and TRBJ1-5, with TRBD1 as a possible D gene (5 bases). V was cut by 1 base and J by 0 bases, with 10 bases left in between. This CDR3 region has 16 residues. Germline CDR1 and CDR2: MGHRA and YSYEKL. CDR3 nucleotide sequence: TGCGCCAGCAGCCAAGCTCCAGGGTATAGCAATCAGCCCCAGCATTTT. This sequence encodes CASSQAPGYSNQPQHF.

This clone was counted at least ten times. V usage is TRBV5-1 and J usage is TRBJ1-3, with D unresolved. With 0 bases removed from V and 2 bases from J, the gap between germline ends came to 6 bases. This CDR3 has 14 residues. CDR1 SGHRS and CDR2 YFSETQ come from the germline V gene. CDR3 protein: CASSLESAGNTIYF. In nucleotides, the CDR3 is TGCGCCAGCAGCTTGGAGTCAGCTGGAAACACCATATATTTT.

This clone appeared many times. Written as DNA, the CDR3 is TGCAGTGCTAGTGGGAACACTGAAGCTTTCTTT. Translating gives CSASGNTEAFF. The chain joins TRBV20-1 to TRBJ1-1, with D uncertain. Trimming pared 3 bases from V and 1 base from J, leaving 3 bases between. This CDR3 region has 11 residues. Germline CDR1 is DFQATT and CDR2 is SNEGSKA (reference sequence).

This clone was counted a few times. The chain links TRBV28 to TRBJ2-3, with 7 bases lining up with TRBD2. The V gene's germline CDR1 is MDHEN and CDR2 SYDVKM. J was trimmed by 2 bases and V by 6 bases; bases with no gene match: 5. This CDR3 comprises 14 residues. The CDR3 DNA reads TGTGCCAGCAGCCCAGGGACTAACACAGATACGCAGTATTTT. Translating it yields CASSPGTNTDTQYF.

This sequence joins TRBV2 and TRBJ2-1; D ambiguous. Trimming removed 1 base from V and 4 bases from J, with 5 bases in between. Germline CDR1 reads SNHLY; CDR2 reads FYNNEI. The length of the CDR3 is 13 residues. The CDR3 is CASSEGLYNEQFF. CDR3 nucleotides: TGTGCCAGCAGTGAAGGTCTGTACAATGAGCAGTTCTTC.

This clone was observed at least ten times. The chain uses TRBV7-9 and TRBJ1-1, with TRBD1 matching 7 bases. CDR3 length equals 11 residues. In germline, CDR1 is SEHNR, CDR2 FQNEAQ (reference sequence). V lost 8 bases and J lost 6; bases outside the gene matches: 3. Here the CDR3 DNA reads TGTGCCAGCGGTGGACAGGCTGAAGCTTTCTTT. It yields the protein CASGGQAEAFF. The entire variable domain, with the rest obtained from reference TRBV7-9 and TRBJ1-1, is as follows: DTGVSQNPRHKITKRGQNVTFRCDPISEHNRLYWYRQTLGQGPEFLTYFQNEAQLEKSRLLSDRFSAERPKGSFSTLEIQRTEQGDSAMYLCASGGQAEAFFGQGTRLTVV.

This clone occurred a few times. This may stem from a read error, because a much larger clone lies one nucleotide away. The same CDR3 can be traced to other DNA sequences in this sample. The CDR3 region has the DNA TGTGCCGGGGGGGGTCAAATGAACACTGAAGCTTTCTTT. This sequence encodes CAGGGQMNTEAFF. V is TRBV30 and J is TRBJ1-1; D may be TRBD1 (5 bases). The germline CDR1 and CDR2 sequences are GTSNPN and SVGIG (reference sequence). CDR3 length equals 13 residues. Deletions cut 8 bases from V and 0 bases from J, with 13 bases between. The full variable domain, with the rest looked up from reference TRBV30 and TRBJ1-1, is SQTIHQWPATLVQPVGSPLSLECTVEGTSNPNLYWYRQAAGRGLQLLFYSVGIGQISSEVPQNLSASRPQDRQFILSSKKLLLSDSGFYLCAGGGQMNTEAFFGQGTRLTVV.

This clone was detected ten times or more. A read error is possible here, since a much larger clone lies one base away. This specimen includes other DNA sequences encoding the same CDR3. The gene calls are TRBV6-5 and TRBJ2-1, with D possibly being TRBD2 (5 bases). In germline, CDR1 is MNHEY, CDR2 SVGAGI. CDR3 size: 14 residues. The CDR3 coding sequence is TGTGCTAGCAGTTACTCGGTAGGGAGCAATGAGCAGTTCTTC. This sequence encodes CASSYSVGSNEQFF.

This clone was picked up a small number of times. The chain couples TRBV24-1 to TRBJ2-3; D unclear. The CDR3 contains 16 residues. Looked up from germline, CDR1 is KGHDR and CDR2 is SFDVKD. V gave up 5 bases and J gave up 3 bases, with 17 bases separating them. CDR3 region: CATSVPGTAPTDTQYF. CDR3 DNA: TGTGCCACCAGTGTCCCCGGAACGGCGCCGACAGATACGCAGTATTTT.

This clone was detected many times. V usage is TRBV12-3 or TRBV12-4 and J usage is TRBJ2-5, with a possible D match to TRBD1 (6 bases). V lost 6 bases and J 1 base, leaving 12 bases between the germline ends. The CDR3 runs 14 residues. CDR3 nucleotide sequence: TGTGCCAGCAGCCGGAGGACAGCCCAAGAGACCCAGTACTTC. Its protein is CASSRRTAQETQYF.

This clone was seen many times. The gene calls are TRBV7-2 and TRBJ2-7, with D unresolved. The CDR3 length is 15 residues. Germline V gene sequence: CDR1 SGHTA, CDR2 FQGNSA. Trimming took 2 bases from V and 2 from J, leaving 13 bases between them. CDR3 region: CASSLSLGSAYEQYF. For the CDR3, the DNA is TGTGCCAGCAGCTTATCTTTGGGATCAGCCTACGAGCAGTACTTC.

This clone was counted at least ten times. The rearrangement uses TRBV20-1 and TRBJ1-5, with 7 bases identical to TRBD1. The CDR3 sequence is 13 residues long. CDR1 DFQATT and CDR2 SNEGSKA come from the germline V gene (reference sequence). The trim removed 6 bases at V and 5 bases at J, leaving 7 bases unmatched. The CDR3 DNA reads TGCAGTGCCCTAGGACAGGATTATCAGCCCCAGCATTTT. Residues: CSALGQDYQPQHF.

This clone was counted at least ten times. The rearrangement joins TRBV11-2 to TRBJ2-7; TRBD2 agrees at 11 bases. This CDR3 is built from 15 residues. Germline CDR1 reads SGHAT; CDR2 reads FQNNGV. J gave up 4 bases and V 3 bases, and 5 bases lay outside the gene matches. CDR3 sequence: CASSFGTSGGYEQYF. The CDR3 DNA reads as TGTGCCAGCAGCTTTGGGACTAGCGGAGGATACGAGCAGTACTTC.

This clone has ten or more counts. V gene TRBV6-5 combines with J gene TRBJ2-7; 11 bases are a match to TRBD1. The V gene end was trimmed by 0 bases and the J gene end by 4 bases; junction bases not matched to a gene: 8. CDR1 is MNHEY, CDR2 SVGAGI, per germline. CDR3 length: 17 amino acids. In DNA, the CDR3 is TGTGCCAGCAGTTACTCGAACCTGGGACAGGGGGGATACGAGCAGTACTTC. It encodes CASSYSNLGQGGYEQYF.

This clone has a handful of counts. This clone may be a read error of a much larger clone one base away. This chain links TRBV7-3 with TRBJ1-1; a weak D match, TRBD1 (6 bases). This CDR3 is built from 15 residues. Germline V CDR1 and CDR2: SGHTA, FQGTGA. CDR3 in DNA: TGTGCCAGCAGCCCCCAGGCCGACAGGAACACTGAAGCTCTCTTT. Translating it yields CASSPQADRNTEALF.

Concerning this clone: This clone may be a read error of a much larger clone one base away. V usage is TRBV20-1 and J usage is TRBJ2-1, with a weak D call TRBD2 (5 bases). Germline loops: CDR1 DFQATT, CDR2 SNEGSKA (reference sequence). The CDR3 is 17 residues long. Trimming removed 0 bases from V and 5 bases from J, with 20 bases in between. The CDR3 here is CSAREGQSAVMNNEQFF. CDR3 sequence (DNA): TGCAGTGCTAGAGAAGGTCAATCAGCGGTTATGAACAATGAGCAGTTCTTC.

A few counts support this clone. The gene calls are TRBV10-3 and TRBJ2-1; D might be TRBD2 (6 bases). Looked up from germline, CDR1 is ENHRY and CDR2 is SYGVKD. Between the trimmed V and J ends, which lost 7 bases and 8 bases, there was a span of 18 bases. The CDR3 is 14 amino acids. The chain's CDR3 is CAITEWEVPDEQFF. The CDR3 region has the DNA TGTGCCATCACAGAGTGGGAGGTCCCCGATGAGCAGTTCTTC.

This clone was found many times. The chain carries TRBV24-1 and TRBJ2-2; 8 nucleotides match TRBD1. The V gene's germline CDR1 is KGHDR and CDR2 SFDVKD. The CDR3 extends over 18 amino acids. J was trimmed by 4 bases and V by 4 bases; bases with no gene match: 13. CDR3 loop: CATSDRTSGGFPTGELFF. The DNA for the CDR3 is TGTGCCACCAGTGACCGAACTTCAGGGGGCTTCCCCACCGGGGAGCTGTTTTTT.

This clone was counted ten times or more. A read error may account for a junction end that differs from germline. The chain joins TRBV6-1 to TRBJ1-4; D is possibly TRBD1 (6 bases). CDR1 and CDR2 (germline): MNHNS, SASEGT. The CDR3 is made up of 13 amino acids. Written as DNA, the CDR3 is TGTGCCAGCAGTGAAGAGGTTCCAGGGGCGGGCCTTTTT. As protein: CASSEEVPGAGLF.

This clone has more than one count but fewer than ten. The chain is built from TRBV6-1 and TRBJ2-7; 10 bases are a match to TRBD2. Trimming took 5 bases from V and 3 from J; bases not matched to a gene: 7. The length of the CDR3 is 15 residues. CDR1 is MNHNS, CDR2 SASEGT, per germline. The CDR3 reads CASSWGTSAIYEQYF. CDR3 DNA sequence: TGTGCCAGCAGTTGGGGGACTAGCGCGATCTACGAGCAGTACTTC.